Each of the 10 T cell receptor beta chains below was sequenced from the same sample in a study of tumor and adjacent non-tumor tissue in lung cancer. This sample's RNA came from whole unsorted tissue. Three rounds of nested PCR, following a modified ARM-PCR protocol, produced the TCRbeta library. Each CDR3 protein is one row after TCRdb ran MiXCR on the multiplex PCR reads. The table lists about 200,000 distinct CDR3 sequences, 70% to 75% of them singletons. The specimen was lung tumor tissue. These receptors all stem from a man in his sixties with non-small cell lung cancer.

This clonotype was recorded only once. Relative to the germline gene, one junction end is altered; a read error may explain this. The CDR3 bases are TGTGTCAGCAGCTTAGGGACAGGAGGGCCAGATACGCAGAATTTT. This encodes CVSSLGTGGPDTQNF. The V gene is TRBV11-2, the J gene TRBJ2-3; TRBD1 matches 8 bases. This CDR3 is 15 amino acids long. The germline V gene encodes CDR1 SGHAT and CDR2 FQNNGV. The entire variable domain, with the rest obtained from reference TRBV11-2 and TRBJ2-3, is as follows: EAGVAQSPRYKIIEKRQSVAFWCNPISGHATLYWYQQILGQGPKLLIQFQNNGVVDDSQLPKDRFSAERLKGVDSTLKIQPAKLEDSAVYLCVSSLGTGGPDTQNFGPGTRLTVL.

Regarding this clonotype: One end of the junction fails to match germline, which may point to a read error. This chain's CDR3 is CANSLNWGNTGELFF. The CDR3 DNA reads TGCGCCAACAGCTTGAACTGGGGGAACACCGGGGAGCTGTTTTTT. The chain joins TRBV5-1 to TRBJ2-2; D remains ambiguous. CDR1 is SGHRS and CDR2 is YFSETQ in the germline V gene. The CDR3 is made up of 15 amino acids.

Notes on this clonotype: This may be a read error, as it is one base from a much larger clone. The V gene is TRBV4-3, the J gene TRBJ2-2; D remains ambiguous. This CDR3 has 13 residues. The germline gives CDR1 LGHNA, CDR2 YSLEER. The CDR3 loop is CASRRMNSGELFF. The CDR3 DNA reads TGCGCCAGCAGAAGGATGAACAGCGGGGAGCTGTTTTTT.

Note on this clonotype: This may come from a read error, since a much larger clone is one base off. The rearrangement uses TRBV12-3 or TRBV12-4 and TRBJ2-5, with D unresolved. This CDR3 is built from 13 residues. CDR3 coding DNA: TGTGCCACCACTCGGACGGCTCAAGATACCCAGTACTTC. Its protein is CATTRTAQDTQYF.

The chain has TRBV20-1 and TRBJ2-1; 9 positions agree with TRBD2. There are 16 residues in the CDR3. Germline trimming cut 0 bases from V and 7 bases from J; bases unmatched to any gene: 10. Germline-derived CDR1 and CDR2 are DFQATT and SNEGSKA (reference sequence). Here the CDR3 DNA reads TGCAGTGCTAGAGATGGTTCGGGACTAGCTAGGAATGAGCAGTTCTTC. Translated, it gives CSARDGSGLARNEQFF.

V and J are TRBV25-1 and TRBJ2-1; the match to TRBD2 covers 7 bases. This CDR3 spans 16 amino acids. The germline V gene encodes CDR1 MGHDK and CDR2 SYGVNS. The junction had 8 bases not matched to a gene; V was cut back by 3 bases and J by 3 bases. The CDR3 DNA follows: TGTGCCAGCAGTGAGATTCGGGCTAGCGGCTACAATGAGCAGTTCTTC. This gives the protein CASSEIRASGYNEQFF.

As to this clonotype: A much larger clone lies a single base off, so this may be a read error. The V gene is TRBV6-2 or TRBV6-3, the J gene TRBJ2-3; D gene uncertain. V was pared by 0 bases and J by 10 bases, with 8 bases between. From germline, CDR1 is MNHEY and CDR2 SVGEGT. This CDR3 is 12 amino acids long. This chain's CDR3 is CASSYSVDAQYF. In nucleotides, the CDR3 is TGTGCCAGCAGTTACTCGGTGGATGCGCAGTATTTT.

Remarks on this clonotype: A read error is likely, as this CDR3 ends without the conserved phenylalanine or tryptophan. The gene calls are TRBV28 and TRBJ1-1, with TRBD1 matching 9 bases. Germline CDR1 is MDHEN and CDR2 is SYDVKM. This CDR3 is 15 amino acids long. V shed 5 bases, J shed 4 bases, and the junction held 8 bases outside the gene matches. The CDR3 spells CASSALDRGITEAFY. CDR3 DNA sequence: TGTGCCAGCAGTGCCCTCGACAGGGGGATCACTGAAGCTTTCTAT.

On this clonotype itself: At one boundary the junction diverges from the germline segment, which might be a read error. The V call is TRBV20-1, the J call TRBJ2-3; D remains unclear. The CDR3 length is 13 residues. CDR1 is DFQATT, CDR2 SNEGSKA, per germline (reference sequence). Here the CDR3 DNA reads TGCGGTGCTTGTCGGCTAGACACAGATACGCAGTATTTT. Residues: CGACRLDTDTQYF.

A remark on this clonotype: One base away lies a much larger clone, so this may be a sequencing read error. This rearrangement joins TRBV20-1 to TRBJ2-7; D is possibly TRBD2 (5 bases). The V end lost 6 bases, the J end lost 4 bases, and 13 bases lay between the germline ends. The length of the CDR3 is 12 residues. The germline V gene encodes CDR1 DFQATT and CDR2 SNEGSKA (reference sequence). The CDR3 nucleotides are TGCAGTGCCTCTAGCTGGGTGTACGAGCAGTACTTC. This gives the protein CSASSWVYEQYF.